Given below is one T cell receptor (beta chain) in context. Germline lookup yields CDR1 SGHNT and CDR2 YYREEE (reference sequence). CDR3 length: 15 amino acids. V was pared by 3 bases and J by 0 bases, with 10 bases between. This sample was included in a study of human T cells and chemical hapten exposure. Across the whole study: Small differences in pooled library volume mainly drove the variation in TCR yields per sample.

Whole blood, unfractionated, served as the material for total RNA extraction. TCRdb recomputed calls from the 5' RACE reads with MiXCR, one row per CDR3 protein. The repertoire holds 100,000 to 120,000 distinct CDR3 sequences, with more than 15% as singletons. This sequence was found in a human donor in good health. This chain connects TRBV5-4 to TRBJ1-3, with a tentative D call TRBD1 (6 bases). The CDR3 bases are TGTGCCAGCAGCTACGGACAGCGCTCTGGAAACACCATATATTTT. Translated, it gives CASSYGQRSGNTIYF.